The clone carrying this TCR beta chain was found a few times. Its antigen remains unknown. PCR used 60 Vbeta primers and 13 Jbeta primers. Clones were sequenced by immunoSEQ multiplex PCR, and TCRdb holds only the in-frame ones, with some missing. The repertoire includes a few hundred thousand clones, under 80% of them detected once, and about 2.2% sits in the top ten. The CDR3 sequence is 13 residues long. The V segment lost 9 bases and the J segment 2 bases; nucleotides outside the gene matches: 4. Germline CDR1 reads MDHEN; CDR2 reads SYDVKM. This sample stems from a study of cytomegalovirus exposure and HLA in healthy donors. Study-wide background: An early release of data contained 75 million to 100 million unique TCRs, which came from HLA-typed donors. Study-wide results and caveats: As a later analysis revealed, the rate of TCR association differed by HLA locus, with DRB1 most and HLA-C fewest. In an earlier analysis, most TCR beta V segments were productive about 87% or about 30% of the time.

This clonotype originated in a female donor in good health and CMV-seronegative. Sequenced: PBMCs. V is TRBV28 and J is TRBJ1-3; 7 nucleotides agree with TRBD1. For the CDR3, the DNA is TGTGCCAGTTCGACAGGGACTGGAAACACCATATATTTT. The encoded protein is CASSTGTGNTIYF.